This TCR beta chain emerged from a study of blood T cell repertoires in COVID-19. The CDR3 runs to 18 residues. The J segment lost 0 bases and the V segment lost 0 bases, leaving 7 bases of the junction unmatched. The germline V gene encodes CDR1 SGHNT and CDR2 YYREEE (reference sequence). Using immunoSEQ multiplex PCR, the repertoire was profiled, and TCRdb retains in-frame clones only, with some absent. In the table there are 15,000 to 20,000 clones, over 65% of which are singletons. The sample consisted of peripheral blood. This TCR came from a man aged 55 to 70 with active or convalescent COVID-19. This chain connects TRBV5-4 to TRBJ2-1; 9 bases align to TRBD1. In DNA form, the CDR3 reads TGTGCCAGCAGCTTGGCCTTGGACAGGGGATCCTCCTACAATGAGCAGTTCTTC. It translates to CASSLALDRGSSYNEQFF.